Detailed here is one TCR beta chain. The data were obtained in a study of beta chain features in type 1 diabetes. The CDR3 has 17 amino acids. Trimming took 4 bases from V and 8 from J; bases not matched to a gene: 17. Per the germline V gene, CDR1 is SGDLS and CDR2 is YYNGEE. Reverse transcribing all isolated RNA meant expressed TCRB transcripts were sequenced. Sequenced by immunoSEQ multiplex PCR; TCRdb stores in-frame clones only, minus some. The table shows hundreds of thousands of clones, with about 32% occurring only once. The sequence was obtained from a man aged 18 to 30 in good health. J is TRBJ2-4 and V is TRBV9; TRBD1 agrees at 8 bases. The material sequenced was naive CD4+ T cells from blood. Written as DNA, the CDR3 is TGTGCCAGCAGCACAACCGGGACAGGCGGCATCGGGGACATTCAGTACTTC. This codes for CASSTTGTGGIGDIQYF.